These 24 T cell receptor beta chains were sequenced from one sample in a study of blood T cell repertoires in COVID-19. Method: immunoSEQ multiplex PCR; TCRdb's copy keeps in-frame clones and lacks some. The data show 75,000 to 95,000 clones, with 60% to 85% seen just once and 5.4% held by the top ten. The sequenced sample consisted of peripheral blood. The receptors were gathered from an elderly woman with active or convalescent COVID-19.

The chain joins TRBV21-1 to TRBJ1-4; the DNA was not used to check the table's D call, TRBD1. TRBV21-1 is labeled a pseudogene. The CDR3 spans 16 residues. CDR3 in amino acids: CASSPDRGGTNEKLFF. The CDR3 DNA reads as TGTGCCAGCAGCCCGGACAGGGGAGGAACTAATGAAAAACTGTTTTTT.

This sequence joins TRBV11-1 and TRBJ2-7, with TRBD1 as a possible D gene (6 bases). Germline assignment: CDR1 SGHAT and CDR2 FQDESV (reference sequence). Trimming removed 6 bases at V and 0 bases at J, with 12 bases between. The CDR3 covers 14 residues. CDR3 region: CASSLTTGSYEQYF. As DNA, the CDR3 is TGTGCCAGCAGTTTAACGACAGGCTCCTACGAGCAGTACTTC.

This sequence joins TRBV7-9 and TRBJ2-7; D is undetermined. The V end was cut by 5 bases, the J end by 0 bases, with 5 bases between. Germline assignment: CDR1 SEHNR and CDR2 FQNEAQ (reference sequence). CDR3 size: 12 residues. CDR3 amino acids: CASSLSSYEQYF. CDR3 nucleotides: TGTGCCAGCAGCCTGAGCTCCTACGAGCAGTACTTC. The entire variable domain, with the rest obtained from reference TRBV7-9 and TRBJ2-7, is as follows: DTGVSQNPRHKITKRGQNVTFRCDPISEHNRLYWYRQTLGQGPEFLTYFQNEAQLEKSRLLSDRFSAERPKGSFSTLEIQRTEQGDSAMYLCASSLSSYEQYFGPGTRLTVT.

This clone occurred once. This chain connects TRBV18 to TRBJ1-6; D uncertain. This CDR3 has 16 amino acids. V lost 6 bases to trimming and J lost 0 bases, with 12 bases between them. Germline V gives CDR1 KGHSH, CDR2 LQKENI. The CDR3 DNA reads as TGTGCCAGCTCCCGGGTTCCGAGCTCCTATAATTCACCCCTCCACTTT. Amino acids: CASSRVPSSYNSPLHF.

V gene TRBV7-2 combines with J gene TRBJ2-1; 7 bases map to TRBD2. The CDR3 runs to 14 residues. CDR1 is SGHTA and CDR2 is FQGNSA in the germline V gene. J gave up 9 bases and V 3 bases, and 8 bases lay outside the gene matches. CDR3 DNA sequence: TGTGCCAGCAGCTTCTTCGGGACTACACCTGAGCAGTTCTTC. Its translation is CASSFFGTTPEQFF.

J is TRBJ2-3 and V is TRBV5-5, with 15 bases aligning to TRBD2. Germline values: CDR1 SGHKS, CDR2 YYEKEE (reference sequence). Trimming at V came to 1 base and at J to 2 bases, leaving 8 bases not matched to a gene. CDR3 length equals 19 residues. CDR3 in amino acids: CASSLIPGLAGGFTDTQYF. The CDR3 DNA reads as TGTGCCAGCAGCTTGATCCCGGGACTAGCGGGGGGTTTCACAGATACGCAGTATTTT.

The chain combines TRBV29-1 with TRBJ2-1; 10 nucleotides line up with TRBD2. Trimming removed 6 bases from V and 9 bases from J; junction bases left unmatched: 11. The CDR3 has 14 residues. In germline, CDR1 is SQVTM, CDR2 ANQGSEA. CDR3 DNA: TGCAGCGTGGGACAGAGCGGGAGGGATGGTGAGCAGTTCTTC. Protein product: CSVGQSGRDGEQFF.

The V and J genes are TRBV18 and TRBJ1-1; 8 bases map to TRBD1. Trimming removed 2 bases from V and 4 bases from J; junction bases left unmatched: 3. The CDR3 length is 14 residues. Germline V gives CDR1 KGHSH, CDR2 LQKENI. The CDR3 protein is CASSPSTGVTEAFF. The DNA for the CDR3 is TGTGCCAGCTCACCATCGACAGGGGTCACTGAAGCTTTCTTT.

This clone has only a few counts. V usage is TRBV7-2 and J usage is TRBJ1-6, with D perhaps TRBD1 (5 bases). This CDR3 spans 14 amino acids. Deletions cut 1 base from V and 7 bases from J, with 8 bases between. Per the germline V gene, CDR1 is SGHTA and CDR2 is FQGNSA. The CDR3 DNA reads TGTGCCAGCAGCTTAGAGACAGCAAATTCACCCCTCCACTTT. This sequence encodes CASSLETANSPLHF.

V usage is TRBV18 and J usage is TRBJ2-7, with 8 bases lining up with TRBD2. The V segment lost 8 bases and the J segment 1 base; nucleotides outside the gene matches: 13. The CDR3 spans 16 residues. In germline, CDR1 is KGHSH, CDR2 LQKENI. The CDR3 region has the DNA TGTGCCAGCCAGGGGAGGAGCGGGGGTGGTTCCTACGAGCAGTACTTC. It translates to CASQGRSGGGSYEQYF.

The chain joins TRBV19 to TRBJ1-5, with 8 nucleotides matching TRBD1. This CDR3 is 15 amino acids long. Germline V CDR1 and CDR2: LNHDA, SQIVND (reference sequence). The J segment lost 6 bases and the V segment lost 1 base, leaving 5 bases of the junction unmatched. This CDR3 reads CASSIVSRGPQPQHF. For the CDR3, the DNA is TGTGCCAGTAGTATAGTGTCCAGGGGGCCTCAGCCCCAGCATTTT. The complete variable domain, with remaining parts taken from reference TRBV19 and TRBJ1-5, reads DGGITQSPKYLFRKEGQNVTLSCEQNLNHDAMYWYRQDPGQGLRLIYYSQIVNDFQKGDIAEGYSVSREKKESFPLTVTSAQKNPTAFYLCASSIVSRGPQPQHFGDGTRLSIL.

The V and J genes are TRBV18 and TRBJ2-5; TRBD2 might be the D (5 bases). Germline V CDR1 and CDR2: KGHSH, LQKENI. The ends were cut back, 1 base at V and 5 bases at J, with 14 bases in the middle. The CDR3 is 15 residues long. In DNA, the CDR3 is TGTGCCAGCTCACCACTGTCAGCTAGAGGGGAGACCCAGTACTTC. Amino acids: CASSPLSARGETQYF.

The chain uses TRBV3-1 (or the pseudogene TRBV3-2) and TRBJ2-7, with TRBD1 identical over 9 bases. Germline values: CDR1 LGHDT, CDR2 YNNKEL (reference sequence). With V trimmed by 6 bases and J by 4 bases, 16 bases remained unmatched. The CDR3 runs 17 residues. This CDR3 is CASSLQGAPHMDYEQYF. The CDR3 DNA is TGTGCCAGCAGTCTACAGGGGGCCCCTCATATGGATTACGAGCAGTACTTC.

The chain uses TRBV19 and TRBJ1-1; 7 nucleotides line up with TRBD1. With V trimmed by 3 bases and J by 3 bases, 4 bases remained unmatched. The CDR3 consists of 14 residues. Germline CDR1 and CDR2: LNHDA and SQIVND (reference sequence). The CDR3 DNA follows: TGTGCCAGTAGTATTGACAGGGAGTACACTGAAGCTTTCTTT. Amino acid sequence: CASSIDREYTEAFF.

The rearrangement uses TRBV7-2 and TRBJ2-1, with 11 positions matching TRBD2. Germline lookup yields CDR1 SGHTA and CDR2 FQGNSA. V was clipped by 2 bases and J by 5 bases; unmatched bases: 5. The CDR3 is made up of 16 amino acids. The CDR3 coding sequence is TGTGCCAGCAGCTTAACCGGGACTAGCGGCCACAATGAGCAGTTCTTC. Protein product: CASSLTGTSGHNEQFF.

The CDR3 DNA reads as TGTGCCAGCAGCACTCACCTTGGTCTAGCGGGCCCGGATACGCAGTATTTT. Its translation: CASSTHLGLAGPDTQYF. The rearrangement joins TRBV11-2 to TRBJ2-3; 8 nucleotides agree with TRBD2. Germline V lookup: CDR1 SGHAT, CDR2 FQNNGV. V lost 5 bases, J lost 6 bases, and 16 bases stayed unmatched. The CDR3 is 17 amino acids.

The chain couples TRBV11-3 to TRBJ2-2, with D unresolved. With 0 bases removed from V and 7 bases from J, the gap between germline ends came to 3 bases. This CDR3 has 12 amino acids. The germline CDR1 and CDR2 sequences are SGHNT and YENEEA. The CDR3 DNA reads TGTGCCAGCAGCTTAGACGGCGGGGAGCTGTTTTTT. Encoded protein: CASSLDGGELFF.

This clone was seen once. The chain employs TRBV27 and TRBJ2-7; tentatively, D is TRBD1 (5 bases). Deletions cut 4 bases from V and 4 bases from J, with 14 bases between. CDR1 is MNHEY and CDR2 is SMNVEV in the germline V gene (reference sequence). This CDR3 region has 14 residues. CDR3 DNA sequence: TGTGCCAGCAGTTCGGAGCAGGGTCAATACGAGCAGTACTTC. Translated, it gives CASSSEQGQYEQYF.

This chain links TRBV7-2 with TRBJ2-3; the D gene is possibly TRBD2 (7 bases). CDR1 and CDR2 from the germline V gene are SGHTA and FQGNSA. CDR3 length equals 16 residues. Trimming removed 5 bases at V and 1 base at J, with 16 bases between. CDR3 amino acids: CASSPRGGRGTDTQYF. CDR3 in DNA: TGTGCCAGCAGCCCTAGGGGGGGTCGTGGCACAGATACGCAGTATTTT.

This clone appeared a few times. J is TRBJ2-7 and V is TRBV5-1; 10 bases fit TRBD1. This CDR3 is 14 amino acids long. Germline CDR1 reads SGHRS; CDR2 reads YFSETQ. Trimming took 3 bases from V and 2 from J; bases not matched to a gene: 2. The CDR3 region has the DNA TGCGCCAGCAGCTCCGGGACAGGGGCCTACGAGCAGTACTTC. It encodes CASSSGTGAYEQYF.

This clone came up a few times. The rearrangement joins TRBV29-1 to TRBJ2-5, with a tentative D call TRBD1 (5 bases). CDR3 length equals 14 residues. Germline CDR1 and CDR2: SQVTM and ANQGSEA. The V gene lost 4 bases and the J gene lost 2 bases, with 14 bases spanning the gap. Here the CDR3 DNA reads TGCAGCGTTGGGGAATGGGGCTTTCAAGAGACCCAGTACTTC. Its protein product is CSVGEWGFQETQYF.

This clone came up a few times. The chain links TRBV4-1 to TRBJ2-7; 8 bases fit TRBD1. Germline-derived CDR1 and CDR2 are MGHRA and YSYEKL. V shed 1 base, J shed 3 bases, and the junction held 5 bases outside the gene matches. The CDR3 is made up of 15 amino acids. The CDR3, as DNA: TGCGCCAGCAGCCAAGGCCAGGGGGCTTTCTACGAGCAGTACTTC. It is translated as CASSQGQGAFYEQYF.

V and J are TRBV5-1 and TRBJ2-7; 12 bases align to TRBD2. J gave up 0 bases and V 0 bases, and 4 bases lay outside the gene matches. Germline assignment: CDR1 SGHRS and CDR2 YFSETQ. This CDR3 is 17 amino acids long. The chain's CDR3 is CASSLGTSGTSSYEQYF. The CDR3 DNA reads TGCGCCAGCAGCTTGGGGACTAGCGGGACGAGCTCCTACGAGCAGTACTTC. Full variable domain (rest looked up from reference TRBV5-1 and TRBJ2-7): KAGVTQTPRYLIKTRGQQVTLSCSPISGHRSVSWYQQTPGQGLQFLFEYFSETQRNKGNFPGRFSGRQFSNSRSEMNVSTLELGDSALYLCASSLGTSGTSSYEQYFGPGTRLTVT.

The chain links TRBV3-1 (or the pseudogene TRBV3-2) to TRBJ2-2, with 7 bases fitting TRBD1. CDR3 length equals 14 residues. The junction had 5 bases not matched to a gene; V was cut back by 4 bases and J by 6 bases. CDR1 and CDR2 (germline): LGHDT, YNNKEL (reference sequence). CDR3 in DNA: TGTGCCAGCAGCCCATGGACAGGTCCCGGGGAGCTGTTTTTT. Protein: CASSPWTGPGELFF.